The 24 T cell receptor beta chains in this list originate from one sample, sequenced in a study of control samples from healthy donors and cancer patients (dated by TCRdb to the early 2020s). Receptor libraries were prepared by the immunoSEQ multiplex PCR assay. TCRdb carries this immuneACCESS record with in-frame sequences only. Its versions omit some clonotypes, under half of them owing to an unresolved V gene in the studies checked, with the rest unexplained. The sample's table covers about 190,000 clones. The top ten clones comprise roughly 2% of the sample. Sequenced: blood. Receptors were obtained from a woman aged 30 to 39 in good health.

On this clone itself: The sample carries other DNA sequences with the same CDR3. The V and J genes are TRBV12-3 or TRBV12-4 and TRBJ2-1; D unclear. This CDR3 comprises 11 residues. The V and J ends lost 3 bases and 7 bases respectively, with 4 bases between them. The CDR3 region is CASSLGNEQFF. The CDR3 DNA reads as TGTGCCAGCAGTTTGGGGAATGAGCAGTTCTTC.

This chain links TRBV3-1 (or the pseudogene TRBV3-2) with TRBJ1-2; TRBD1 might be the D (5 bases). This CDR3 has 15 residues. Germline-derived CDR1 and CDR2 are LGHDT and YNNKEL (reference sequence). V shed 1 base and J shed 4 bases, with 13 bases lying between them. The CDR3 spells CASSQAQVSTYGYTF. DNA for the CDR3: TGTGCCAGCAGCCAAGCACAGGTTTCCACCTATGGCTACACCTTC.

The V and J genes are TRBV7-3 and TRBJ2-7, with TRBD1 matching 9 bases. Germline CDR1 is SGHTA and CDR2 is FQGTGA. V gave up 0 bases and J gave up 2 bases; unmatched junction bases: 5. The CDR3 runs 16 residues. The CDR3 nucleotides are TGTGCCAGCAGCTTAACGGACACAGGGGGCCCCTACGAGCAGTACTTC. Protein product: CASSLTDTGGPYEQYF.

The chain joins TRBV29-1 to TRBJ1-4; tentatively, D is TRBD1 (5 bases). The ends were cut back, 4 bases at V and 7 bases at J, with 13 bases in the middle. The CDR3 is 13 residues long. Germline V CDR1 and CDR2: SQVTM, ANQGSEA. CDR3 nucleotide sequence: TGCAGCGTTGGGGGGGGTACGTCTGAAAAACTGTTTTTT. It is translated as CSVGGGTSEKLFF.

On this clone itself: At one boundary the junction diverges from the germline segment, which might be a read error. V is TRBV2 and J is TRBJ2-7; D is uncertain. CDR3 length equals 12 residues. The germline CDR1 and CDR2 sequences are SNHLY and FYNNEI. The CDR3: CASTWVGSGPRF. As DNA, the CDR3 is TGTGCCAGCACCTGGGTGGGTTCCGGGCCCAGATTC.

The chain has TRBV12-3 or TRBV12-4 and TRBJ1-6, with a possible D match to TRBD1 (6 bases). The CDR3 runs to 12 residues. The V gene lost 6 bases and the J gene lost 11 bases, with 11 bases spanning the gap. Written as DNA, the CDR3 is TGTGCCAGCAGGAGTACAGGGACACCCCTCCACTTT. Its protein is CASRSTGTPLHF.

The CDR3 protein is CASSPAKVGERQFF. DNA of the CDR3: TGTGCCAGCAGTCCGGCAAAAGTGGGTGAGCGCCAGTTCTTC. The gene calls are TRBV28 and TRBJ2-1; D gene unclear. Germline lookup yields CDR1 MDHEN and CDR2 SYDVKM. This CDR3 spans 14 amino acids. V gave up 5 bases and J gave up 13 bases, with 21 bases separating them. The variable domain in full, completed from reference TRBV28 and TRBJ2-1, reads DVKVTQSSRYLVKRTGEKVFLECVQDMDHENMFWYRQDPGLGLRLIYFSYDVKMKEKGDIPEGYSVSREKKERFSLILESASTNQTSMYLCASSPAKVGERQFFGPGTRLTVL.

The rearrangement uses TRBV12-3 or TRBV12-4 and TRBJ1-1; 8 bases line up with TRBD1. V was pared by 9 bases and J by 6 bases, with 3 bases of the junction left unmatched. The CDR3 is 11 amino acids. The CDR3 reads CASSQGAEAFF. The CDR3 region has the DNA TGTGCCAGTTCACAGGGGGCTGAAGCTTTCTTT.

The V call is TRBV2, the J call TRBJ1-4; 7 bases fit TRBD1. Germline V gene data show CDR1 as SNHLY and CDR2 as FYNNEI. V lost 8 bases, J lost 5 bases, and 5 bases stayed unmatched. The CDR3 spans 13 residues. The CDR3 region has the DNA TGTGCCAGCCACAGGGGAGGGAATGAAAAACTGTTTTTT. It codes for CASHRGGNEKLFF.

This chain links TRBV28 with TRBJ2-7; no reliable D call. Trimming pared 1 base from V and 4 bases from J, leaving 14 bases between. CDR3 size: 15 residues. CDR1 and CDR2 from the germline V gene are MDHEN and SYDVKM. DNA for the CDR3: TGTGCCAGCAGTTTATACTTTATGGGCACATACGAGCAGTACTTC. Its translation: CASSLYFMGTYEQYF.

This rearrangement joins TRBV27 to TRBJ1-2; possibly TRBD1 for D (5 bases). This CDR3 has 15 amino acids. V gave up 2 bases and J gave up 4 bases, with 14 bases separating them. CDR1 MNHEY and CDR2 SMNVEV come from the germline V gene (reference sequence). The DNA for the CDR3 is TGTGCCAGCAGTTTACTGGCGGGACGCGGCTATGGCTACACCTTC. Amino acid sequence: CASSLLAGRGYGYTF.

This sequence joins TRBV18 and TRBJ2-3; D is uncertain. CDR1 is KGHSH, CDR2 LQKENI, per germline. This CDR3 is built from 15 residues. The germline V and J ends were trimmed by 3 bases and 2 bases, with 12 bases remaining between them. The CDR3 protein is CASSPDHGSTDTQYF. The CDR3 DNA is TGTGCCAGCTCACCGGATCACGGGTCCACAGATACGCAGTATTTT.

This CDR3 is CASSPVRNYGYTF. The CDR3 DNA reads as TGTGCCAGCAGTCCGGTGCGCAACTATGGCTACACCTTC. The rearrangement links TRBV6-5 to TRBJ1-2; D is unresolved. Trimming shortened V by 5 bases and J by 2 bases, and 9 bases separated the two germline ends. The germline V gene encodes CDR1 MNHEY and CDR2 SVGAGI. The CDR3 consists of 13 residues.

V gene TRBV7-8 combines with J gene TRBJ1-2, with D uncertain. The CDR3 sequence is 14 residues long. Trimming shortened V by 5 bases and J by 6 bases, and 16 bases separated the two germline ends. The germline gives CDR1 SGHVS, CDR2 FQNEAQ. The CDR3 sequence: CASSPLSRGNGYTF. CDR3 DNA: TGTGCCAGCAGCCCCCTGTCCCGAGGTAATGGCTACACCTTC.

CDR3 loop: CASSQESPGSYEQYF. In nucleotides, the CDR3 is TGTGCCAGCAGCCAAGAAAGCCCCGGCTCCTACGAGCAGTACTTC. The rearrangement uses TRBV4-2 and TRBJ2-7; no clear D gene. The germline gives CDR1 LGHNA, CDR2 YNFKEQ. The length of the CDR3 is 15 residues. Trimming cost V 0 bases and J 0 bases, with 9 bases left between them.

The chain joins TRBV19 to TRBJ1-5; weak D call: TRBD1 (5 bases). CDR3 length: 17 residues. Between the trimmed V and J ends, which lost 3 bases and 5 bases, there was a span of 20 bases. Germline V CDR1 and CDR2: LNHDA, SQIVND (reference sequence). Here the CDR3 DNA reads TGTGCCAGTAGTATGGGATATGGGGACCTTCCATATCAGCCCCAGCATTTT. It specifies CASSMGYGDLPYQPQHF.

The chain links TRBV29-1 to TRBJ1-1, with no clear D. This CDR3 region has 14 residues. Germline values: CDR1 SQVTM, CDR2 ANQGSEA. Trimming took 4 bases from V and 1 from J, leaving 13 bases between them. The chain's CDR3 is CSVALPSGNTEAFF. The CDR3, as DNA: TGCAGCGTTGCCCTGCCCTCGGGGAACACTGAAGCTTTCTTT.

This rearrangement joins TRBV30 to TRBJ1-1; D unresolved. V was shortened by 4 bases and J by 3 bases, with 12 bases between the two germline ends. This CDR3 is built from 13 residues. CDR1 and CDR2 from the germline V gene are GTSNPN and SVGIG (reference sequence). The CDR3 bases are TGTGCCTGGATAGCTAACCCCCACACTGAAGCTTTCTTT. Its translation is CAWIANPHTEAFF.

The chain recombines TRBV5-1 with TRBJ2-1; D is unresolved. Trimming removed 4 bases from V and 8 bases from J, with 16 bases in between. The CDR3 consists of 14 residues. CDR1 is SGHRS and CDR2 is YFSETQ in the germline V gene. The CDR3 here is CASSGPSVLDEQFF. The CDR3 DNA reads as TGCGCCAGCAGCGGGCCCTCTGTACTCGATGAGCAGTTCTTC.

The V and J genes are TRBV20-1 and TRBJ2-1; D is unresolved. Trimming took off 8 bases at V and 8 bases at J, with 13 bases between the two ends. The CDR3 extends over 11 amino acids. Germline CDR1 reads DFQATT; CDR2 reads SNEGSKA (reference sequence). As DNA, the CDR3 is TGCAGTCTTTTCGCCGGCGATGAGCAGTTCTTC. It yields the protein CSLFAGDEQFF.

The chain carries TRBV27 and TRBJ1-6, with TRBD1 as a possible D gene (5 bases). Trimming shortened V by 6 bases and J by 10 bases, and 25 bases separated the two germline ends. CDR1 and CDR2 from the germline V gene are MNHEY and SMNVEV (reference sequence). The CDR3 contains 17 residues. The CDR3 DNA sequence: TGTGCCAGCAGGGAATACGGCAGGGTGAAGAGAGGATCACCCCTCCACTTT. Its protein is CASREYGRVKRGSPLHF.

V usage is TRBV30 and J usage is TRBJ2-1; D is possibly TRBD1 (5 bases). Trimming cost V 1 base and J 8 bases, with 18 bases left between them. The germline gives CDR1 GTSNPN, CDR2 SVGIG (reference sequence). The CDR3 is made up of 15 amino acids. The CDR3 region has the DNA TGTGCCTGGAGTGAACAGGTCTACAAGAAGGATGAGCAGTTCTTC. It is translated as CAWSEQVYKKDEQFF.

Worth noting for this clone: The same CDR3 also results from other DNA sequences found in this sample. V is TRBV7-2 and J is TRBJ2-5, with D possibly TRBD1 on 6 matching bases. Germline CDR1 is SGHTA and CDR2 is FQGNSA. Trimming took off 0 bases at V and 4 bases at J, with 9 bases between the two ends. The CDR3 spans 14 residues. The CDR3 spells CASSLAGGGETQYF. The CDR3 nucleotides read TGTGCCAGCAGCTTAGCAGGGGGTGGAGAGACCCAGTACTTC.

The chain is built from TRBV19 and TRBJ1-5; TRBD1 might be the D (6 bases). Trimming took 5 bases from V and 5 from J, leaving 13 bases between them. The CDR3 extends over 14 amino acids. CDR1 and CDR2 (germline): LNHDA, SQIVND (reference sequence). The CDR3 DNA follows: TGTGCCAGTAGTCAACAGGGAGGCGATCAGCCCCAGCATTTT. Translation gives CASSQQGGDQPQHF.